This TCR beta chain was identified in a study of blood T cell repertoires in COVID-19. On the study more broadly: Acute-phase and convalescent COVID-19 samples originated in the United States, Italy and Spain. The analysed material was cDNA or gDNA that came from T cells, B-cell-depleted T cells, or PBMCs.

Trimming took off 1 base at V and 2 bases at J, with 11 bases between the two ends. Germline CDR1 is MGHRA and CDR2 is YSYEKL. There are 15 residues in the CDR3. The data were produced by immunoSEQ multiplex PCR, yet TCRdb's version contains in-frame clones alone and is incomplete. Of roughly 300,000 clones listed, approximately 87% are singletons. This TCR came from a woman in her forties or fifties who had recovered from COVID-19. The sample comprised peripheral blood. The chain recombines TRBV4-1 with TRBJ2-5; the D gene is possibly TRBD1 (6 bases). The CDR3 DNA reads as TGCGCCAGCAGCCAAGTTGCGACAGGACAAGAGACCCAGTACTTC. Translated, it gives CASSQVATGQETQYF.